The source of this T cell receptor (beta chain) is a study of blood T cells in healthy people across ages. Study-wide results and caveats: Naive CD4+ cell counts and diversity both ran higher in long-lived than in aged donors.

Only a few counts were recorded for this clonotype. The antigen is unknown. One junction end does not reproduce the germline sequence, and a read error may be involved. The CDR3 contains 13 residues. CDR1 is LGHDT, CDR2 YNNKEL, per germline (reference sequence). Together with a sample-barcoded 5' primer, a J-beta primer mix was included in a second PCR lasting about 6 to 11 cycles. TCRdb itself ran the 5' RACE reads through MiXCR, one entry per CDR3 protein. The sample holds 550,000 to 650,000 distinct CDR3 sequences, around a quarter seen once. These data were also filed under a second study, of T cells of mothers and their children. That work adds: Evidence of persistent microchimeric T cell clones was absent.

The V gene is TRBV3-1, the J gene TRBJ2-7; no clear D. Material for sequencing was blood. This clonotype was sampled from a boy between 2 and 10 years old in good health. The CDR3 spells CVSSQIGPYEQYF. The CDR3 region has the DNA TGTGTCAGCAGCCAAATAGGGCCTTACGAGCAGTACTTC.